This T cell receptor beta chain was sequenced for a study of CD8 T cells in ankylosing spondylitis. Overall study results and limits: Roughly eight highly homologous variants formed a TCR beta motif that appeared characteristic of ankylosing spondylitis blood. Earlier authors reported some of these motif variants in reactive arthritis synovial fluid and blood. Peripheral blood samples showed relatively rare disease-linked clones, and these clones were CD8+.

Looked up from germline, CDR1 is SGHTA and CDR2 is FQGNSA. This CDR3 region has 18 residues. V dropped 7 bases and J dropped 3; count of bases not matched to a gene: 13. A quantitative 5'-RACE method, one with molecular barcodes, was used to make TCR beta libraries. MiXCR was run by TCRdb on the 5' RACE reads, yielding one entry per CDR3 protein. The table shows approximately 550,000 distinct CDR3 sequences, with more than 9.5% occurring only once. Turning to this clonotype: The antigen is not known.

J is TRBJ2-1 and V is TRBV7-2, with TRBD2 matching 12 bases. The specimen was blood, either unsorted or a sorted T cell fraction (not recorded which). This sequence originates from a male donor with ankylosing spondylitis. The CDR3 DNA sequence: TGTGCCAGCACCCTAGCGGGAGGGCCGGGGATAGGCTACAATGAGCAGTTCTTC. It yields the protein CASTLAGGPGIGYNEQFF.